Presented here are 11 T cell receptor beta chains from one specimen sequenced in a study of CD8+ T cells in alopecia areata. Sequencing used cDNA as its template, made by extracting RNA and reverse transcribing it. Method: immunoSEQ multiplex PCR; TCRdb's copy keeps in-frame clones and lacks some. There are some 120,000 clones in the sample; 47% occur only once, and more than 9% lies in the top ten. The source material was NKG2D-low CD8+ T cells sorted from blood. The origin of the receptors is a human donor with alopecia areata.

CDR3 nucleotide sequence: TGTGCCAGCTTGGAACAAGTCACTGAAGCTTTCTTT. Translation: CASLEQVTEAFF. The chain combines TRBV7-2 with TRBJ1-1, with D uncertain. Germline V gene sequence: CDR1 SGHTA, CDR2 FQGNSA. CDR3 length: 12 residues. V lost 8 bases and J lost 4, with 11 bases in between.

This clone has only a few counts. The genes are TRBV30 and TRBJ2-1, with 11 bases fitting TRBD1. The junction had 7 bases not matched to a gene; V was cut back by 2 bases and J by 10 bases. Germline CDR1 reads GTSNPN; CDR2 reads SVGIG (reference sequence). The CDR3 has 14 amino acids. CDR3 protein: CAWSPGQGVGEQFF. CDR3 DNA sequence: TGTGCCTGGAGTCCGGGACAGGGGGTAGGCGAGCAGTTCTTC.

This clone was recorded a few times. DNA for the CDR3: TGCAGCGTTTTCGGAGCTAGCGGGGCCTACGAGCAGTACTTC. Its translation: CSVFGASGAYEQYF. This rearrangement joins TRBV29-1 to TRBJ2-7; TRBD2 aligns across 9 bases. Unmatched junction bases numbered 7, after V lost 5 bases and J lost 2 bases. The CDR3 length is 14 residues. The germline V gene encodes CDR1 SQVTM and CDR2 ANQGSEA.

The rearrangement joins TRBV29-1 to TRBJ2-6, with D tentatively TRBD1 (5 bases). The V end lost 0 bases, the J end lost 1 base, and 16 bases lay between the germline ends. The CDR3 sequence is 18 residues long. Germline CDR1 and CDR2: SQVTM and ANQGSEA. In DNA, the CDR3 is TGCAGCGTTGAAGATCTCCCGGACACCCCATCTGGGGCCAACGTCCTGACTTTC. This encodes CSVEDLPDTPSGANVLTF.

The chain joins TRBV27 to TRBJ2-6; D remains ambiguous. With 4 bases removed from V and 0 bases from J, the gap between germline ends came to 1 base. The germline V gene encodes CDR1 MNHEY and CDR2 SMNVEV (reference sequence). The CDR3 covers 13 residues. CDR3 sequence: CASSYSGANVLTF. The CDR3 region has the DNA TGTGCCAGCAGTTACTCTGGGGCCAACGTCCTGACTTTC.

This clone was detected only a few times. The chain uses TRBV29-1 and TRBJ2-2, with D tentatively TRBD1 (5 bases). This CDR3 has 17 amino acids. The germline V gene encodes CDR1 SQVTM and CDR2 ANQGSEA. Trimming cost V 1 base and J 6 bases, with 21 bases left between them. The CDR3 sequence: CSVEAAQARGRPGELFF. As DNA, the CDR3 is TGCAGCGTTGAAGCCGCACAAGCAAGGGGCCGTCCCGGGGAGCTGTTTTTT.

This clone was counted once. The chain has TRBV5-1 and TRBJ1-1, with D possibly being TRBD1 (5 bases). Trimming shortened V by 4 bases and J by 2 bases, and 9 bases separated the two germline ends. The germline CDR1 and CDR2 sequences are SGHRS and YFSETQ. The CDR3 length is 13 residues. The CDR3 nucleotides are TGCGCCAGCAGCCCGCAGGGTAACACTGAAGCTTTCTTT. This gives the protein CASSPQGNTEAFF.

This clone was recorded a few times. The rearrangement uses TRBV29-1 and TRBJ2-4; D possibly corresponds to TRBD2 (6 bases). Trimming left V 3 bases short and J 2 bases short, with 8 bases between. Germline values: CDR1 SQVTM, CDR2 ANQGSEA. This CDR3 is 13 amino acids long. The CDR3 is CSVDGGTKNIQYF. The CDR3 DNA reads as TGCAGCGTTGATGGAGGGACCAAAAACATTCAGTACTTC.

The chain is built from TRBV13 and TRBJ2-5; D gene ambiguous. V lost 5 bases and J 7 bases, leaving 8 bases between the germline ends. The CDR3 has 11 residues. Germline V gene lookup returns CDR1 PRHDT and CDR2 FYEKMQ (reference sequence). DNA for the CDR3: TGTGCCAGCAGCGCCCTGGGGACCCAGTACTTC. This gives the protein CASSALGTQYF.

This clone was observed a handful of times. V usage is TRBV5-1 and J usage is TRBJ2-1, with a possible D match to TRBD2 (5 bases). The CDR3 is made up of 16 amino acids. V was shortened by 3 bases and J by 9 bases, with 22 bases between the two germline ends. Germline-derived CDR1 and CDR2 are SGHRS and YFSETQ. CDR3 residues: CASSSLLDRNEGEQFF. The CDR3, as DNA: TGCGCCAGCAGCTCCCTCTTGGACCGCAACGAGGGTGAGCAGTTCTTC.

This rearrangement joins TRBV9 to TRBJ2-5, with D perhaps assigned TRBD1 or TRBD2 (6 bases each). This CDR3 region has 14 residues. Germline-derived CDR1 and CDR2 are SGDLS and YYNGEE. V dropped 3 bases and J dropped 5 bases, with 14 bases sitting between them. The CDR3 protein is CASSARGLRETQYF. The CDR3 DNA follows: TGTGCCAGCAGCGCCCGGGGGCTGAGGGAGACCCAGTACTTC.